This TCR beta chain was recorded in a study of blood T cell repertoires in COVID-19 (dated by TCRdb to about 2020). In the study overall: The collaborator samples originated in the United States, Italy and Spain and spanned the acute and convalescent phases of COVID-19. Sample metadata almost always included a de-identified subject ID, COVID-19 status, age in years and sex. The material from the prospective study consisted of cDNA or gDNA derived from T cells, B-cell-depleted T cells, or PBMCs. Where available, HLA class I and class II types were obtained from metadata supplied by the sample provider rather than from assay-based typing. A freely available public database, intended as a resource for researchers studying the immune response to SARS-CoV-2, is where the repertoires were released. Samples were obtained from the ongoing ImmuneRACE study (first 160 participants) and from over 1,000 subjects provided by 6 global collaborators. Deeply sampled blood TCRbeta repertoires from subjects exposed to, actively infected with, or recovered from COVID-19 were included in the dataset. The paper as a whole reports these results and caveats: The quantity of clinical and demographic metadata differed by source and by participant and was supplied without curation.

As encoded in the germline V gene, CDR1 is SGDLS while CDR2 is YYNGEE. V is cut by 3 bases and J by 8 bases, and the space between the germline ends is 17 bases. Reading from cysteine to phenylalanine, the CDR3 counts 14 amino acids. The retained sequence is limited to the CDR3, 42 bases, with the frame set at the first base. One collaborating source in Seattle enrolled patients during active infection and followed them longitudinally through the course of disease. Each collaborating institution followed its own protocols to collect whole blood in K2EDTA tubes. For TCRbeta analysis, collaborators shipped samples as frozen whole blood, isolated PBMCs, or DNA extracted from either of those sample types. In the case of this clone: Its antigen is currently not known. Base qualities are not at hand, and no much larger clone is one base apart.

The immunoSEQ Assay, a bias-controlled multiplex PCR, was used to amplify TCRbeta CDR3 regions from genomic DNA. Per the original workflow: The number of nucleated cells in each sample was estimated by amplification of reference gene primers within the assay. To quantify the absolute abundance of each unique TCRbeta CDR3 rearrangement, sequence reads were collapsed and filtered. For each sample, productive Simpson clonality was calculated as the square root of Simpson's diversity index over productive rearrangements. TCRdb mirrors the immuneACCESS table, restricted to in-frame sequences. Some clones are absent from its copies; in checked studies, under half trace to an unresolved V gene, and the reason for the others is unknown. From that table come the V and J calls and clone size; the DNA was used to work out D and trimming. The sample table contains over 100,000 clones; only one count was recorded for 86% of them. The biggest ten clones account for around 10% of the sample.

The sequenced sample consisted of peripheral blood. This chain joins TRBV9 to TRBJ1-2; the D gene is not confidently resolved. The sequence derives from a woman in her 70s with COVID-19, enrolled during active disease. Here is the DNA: TGTGCCAGCAGCGAGCCCCCATCACCCCGAGGCTACACCTTC. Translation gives CASSEPPSPRGYTF.